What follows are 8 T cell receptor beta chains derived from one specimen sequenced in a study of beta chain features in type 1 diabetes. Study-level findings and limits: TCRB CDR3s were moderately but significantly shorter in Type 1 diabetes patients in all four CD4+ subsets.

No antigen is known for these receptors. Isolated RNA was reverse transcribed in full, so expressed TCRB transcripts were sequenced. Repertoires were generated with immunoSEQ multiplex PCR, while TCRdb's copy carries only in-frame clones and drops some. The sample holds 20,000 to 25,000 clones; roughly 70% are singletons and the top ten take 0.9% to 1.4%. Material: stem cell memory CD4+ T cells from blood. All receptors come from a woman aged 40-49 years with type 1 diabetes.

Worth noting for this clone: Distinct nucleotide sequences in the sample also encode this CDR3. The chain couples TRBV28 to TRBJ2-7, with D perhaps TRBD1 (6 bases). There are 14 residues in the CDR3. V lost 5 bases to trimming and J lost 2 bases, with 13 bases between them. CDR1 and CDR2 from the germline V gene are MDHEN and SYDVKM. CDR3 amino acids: CASSLLGQPYEQYF. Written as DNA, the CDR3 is TGTGCCAGCAGTCTGTTAGGACAGCCCTACGAGCAGTACTTC.

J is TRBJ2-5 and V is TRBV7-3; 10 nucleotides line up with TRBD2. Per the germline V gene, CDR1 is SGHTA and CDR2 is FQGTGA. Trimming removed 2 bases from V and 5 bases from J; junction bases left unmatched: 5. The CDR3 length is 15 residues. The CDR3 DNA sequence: TGTGCCAGCAGCTTAGGACTAGCGGAGGGGGAGACCCAGTACTTC. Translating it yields CASSLGLAEGETQYF.

CDR3 region: CASSESTFQTGRWGTQYF. The CDR3 DNA is TGTGCCAGCAGTGAATCGACCTTCCAGACAGGGAGGTGGGGTACGCAGTATTTT. The rearrangement links TRBV6-4 to TRBJ2-3, with D possibly TRBD1 on 7 matching bases. CDR1 and CDR2 from the germline V gene are MRHNA and SNTAGT. The CDR3 is 18 residues long. Trimming pared 3 bases from V and 8 bases from J, leaving 27 bases between.

The CDR3 DNA is TGTGCCAGCAGCTCTCCCGTTATCTACGAGCAGTACTTC. As protein: CASSSPVIYEQYF. This chain connects TRBV6-5 to TRBJ2-7; unclear D gene. V was clipped by 6 bases and J by 3 bases, with 12 bases between them. The germline V gene has CDR1 MNHEY and CDR2 SVGAGI. The CDR3 extends over 13 amino acids.

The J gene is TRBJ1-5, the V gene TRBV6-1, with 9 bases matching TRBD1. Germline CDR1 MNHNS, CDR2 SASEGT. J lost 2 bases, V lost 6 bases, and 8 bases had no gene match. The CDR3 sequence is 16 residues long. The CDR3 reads CASREQGAQGNQPQHF. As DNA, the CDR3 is TGTGCCAGCAGGGAACAGGGGGCGCAAGGCAATCAGCCCCAGCATTTT.

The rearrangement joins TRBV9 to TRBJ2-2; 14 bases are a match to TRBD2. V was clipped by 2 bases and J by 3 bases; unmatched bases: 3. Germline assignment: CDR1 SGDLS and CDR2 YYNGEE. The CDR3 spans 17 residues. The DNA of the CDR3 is TGTGCCAGCAGCGTTGGGACTAGCGGGGGATACACCGGGGAGCTGTTTTTT. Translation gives CASSVGTSGGYTGELFF.

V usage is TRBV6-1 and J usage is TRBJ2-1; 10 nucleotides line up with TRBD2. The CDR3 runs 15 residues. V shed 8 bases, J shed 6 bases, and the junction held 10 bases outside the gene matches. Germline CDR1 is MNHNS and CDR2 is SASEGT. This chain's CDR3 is CASVGQAGGTNEQFF. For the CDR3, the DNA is TGTGCCAGCGTCGGGCAAGCGGGAGGGACCAATGAGCAGTTCTTC.

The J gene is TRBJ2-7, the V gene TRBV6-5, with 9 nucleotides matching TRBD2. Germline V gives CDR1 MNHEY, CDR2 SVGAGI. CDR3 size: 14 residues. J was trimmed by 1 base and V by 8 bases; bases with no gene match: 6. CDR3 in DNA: TGTGCCAGCGGCCATAGCGGGGGATCCTACGAGCAGTACTTC. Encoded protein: CASGHSGGSYEQYF.